This T cell receptor (beta chain) came from a study of blood T cell repertoires in COVID-19. Looking at the study overall: Both acute and convalescent COVID-19 samples were obtained from the United States, Italy and Spain.

Germline V lookup: CDR1 MNHNY, CDR2 SVGAGI (reference sequence). This CDR3 has 15 residues. The ends were cut back, 4 bases at V and 5 bases at J, with 17 bases in the middle. While infection was still active, Seattle patients were enrolled and then followed longitudinally. Original handling: How many nucleated cells were present was estimated from reference gene primer amplification. Assay: immunoSEQ multiplex PCR; the TCRdb copy retains only in-frame clones and omits some. V and J calls plus clone size are reproduced from that table; the DNA served to infer D and trimming. The top ten hold roughly 8% of the sample, which has fewer than 200,000 clones, around 79% seen once.

Sequencing was done on a sample of peripheral blood. The receptor was isolated from a woman aged 55 to 70 with COVID-19, enrolled during active disease. The V call is TRBV6-6, the J call TRBJ1-1; D may be TRBD1 (5 bases). In nucleotides, the CDR3 is TGTGCCAGCAGTTCGTCAAGGGGCGGGGGTACTGAAGCTTTCTTT. Amino acid sequence: CASSSSRGGGTEAFF.